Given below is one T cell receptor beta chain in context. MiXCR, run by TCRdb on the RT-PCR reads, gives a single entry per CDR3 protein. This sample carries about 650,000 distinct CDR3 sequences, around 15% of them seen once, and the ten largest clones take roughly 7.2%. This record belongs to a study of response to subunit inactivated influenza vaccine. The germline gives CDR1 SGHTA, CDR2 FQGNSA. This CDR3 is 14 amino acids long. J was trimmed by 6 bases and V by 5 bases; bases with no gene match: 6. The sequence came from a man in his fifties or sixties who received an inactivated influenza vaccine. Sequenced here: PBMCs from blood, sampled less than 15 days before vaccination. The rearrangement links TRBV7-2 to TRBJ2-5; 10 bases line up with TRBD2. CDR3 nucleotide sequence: TGTGCCAGCAGCCCGCGGACTAGCGGTCAGACCCAGTACTTC. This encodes CASSPRTSGQTQYF.